Sequencing of this T cell receptor beta chain was carried out in a study of CD8+CD57+ T cells in acquired aplastic anemia. Study background: Recorded DNA amounts for sorted CD4+ and CD8+ cells had an average of about 3 ug. Sequencing produced an average of about 10.8 million reads per healthy donor for CD4+ cells. The study's findings and limits: Overlap between patients and controls comprised about 28 CD8+ CDR3 sequences. Significance was not reached for CD8+ Simpson's diversity between patients and controls.

Genomic DNA, the template, was used for profiling of the TCR beta VDJ and CDR3. Each CDR3 protein gets one entry after TCRdb re-called the reads with MiXCR. The table lists some 410,000 distinct CDR3 sequences, around 68% of them singletons. Concerning this clonotype itself: The antigen is undetermined.

Sequencing input: sorted CD4+, CD8+, or CD8+CD57+ T cells (not recorded which) from PBMCs. This receptor was obtained from a human donor in good health, serving as a control.

The CDR3 nucleotides are TGCAGTGCTAGCCGGGAGTTGGACACCAATACGCAGTATTTT. Encoded protein: CSASRELDTNTQYF. The J gene is TRBJ2-3, the V gene TRBV20-1; D is perhaps TRBD2 (6 bases). The CDR3 length is 14 residues. CDR1 is DFQATT, CDR2 SNEGSKA, per germline (reference sequence). Trimming pared 3 bases from V and 7 bases from J, leaving 17 bases between.